Each of the 25 T cell receptor beta chains below was sequenced from the same sample in a study of cytomegalovirus exposure and HLA in healthy donors. This table comes from immunoSEQ multiplex PCR, and its TCRdb copy is limited to in-frame clones, with some not included. Here the sample spans 200,000 to 300,000 clones, about 92% being singletons. What was sequenced was PBMCs. The receptors come from a woman in her twenties or thirties in good health and CMV-seronegative.

This rearrangement joins TRBV6-9 to TRBJ2-6; D possibly corresponds to TRBD2 (5 bases). Germline V gene data show CDR1 as MNHGY and CDR2 as SVAAGI. This CDR3 has 17 amino acids. The V end was cut by 5 bases, the J end by 5 bases, with 19 bases between. CDR3 in amino acids: CASSDYGRQSRANVLTF. CDR3 nucleotides: TGTGCCAGCAGTGACTATGGACGACAAAGTCGGGCCAACGTCCTGACTTTC.

V usage is TRBV7-9 and J usage is TRBJ2-2, with a weak D call TRBD2 (5 bases). CDR3 length: 18 residues. With 5 bases removed from V and 1 base from J, the gap between germline ends came to 20 bases. Germline loops: CDR1 SEHNR, CDR2 FQNEAQ (reference sequence). For the CDR3, the DNA is TGTGCCAGCAGCCCCACGCCCGGGATGGCTATGAACACCGGGGAGCTGTTTTTT. It is translated as CASSPTPGMAMNTGELFF.

The rearrangement joins TRBV6-5 to TRBJ2-3, with 7 bases matching TRBD1. The CDR3 totals 15 residues. Germline trimming cut 1 base from V and 0 bases from J; bases unmatched to any gene: 1. CDR1 and CDR2 (germline): MNHEY, SVGAGI. CDR3 protein: CASSYYRGSTDTQYF. The CDR3 DNA is TGTGCCAGCAGTTACTACAGGGGTAGCACAGATACGCAGTATTTT.

This chain uses TRBV18 with TRBJ2-2; D not certain. The CDR3 is made up of 14 amino acids. Germline V lookup: CDR1 KGHSH, CDR2 LQKENI. V lost 0 bases and J lost 1, with 3 bases in between. The CDR3 here is CASSPPWNTGELFF. The CDR3 bases are TGTGCCAGCTCACCACCGTGGAACACCGGGGAGCTGTTTTTT.

V usage is TRBV6-5 and J usage is TRBJ2-7; tentatively, D is TRBD1 or TRBD2 (5 bases each). Germline lookup yields CDR1 MNHEY and CDR2 SVGAGI. V lost 2 bases to trimming and J lost 2 bases, with 16 bases between them. The CDR3 sequence is 16 residues long. In nucleotides, the CDR3 is TGTGCCAGCAGTTACGGGGGAACAGGTCCTACCTACGAGCAGTACTTC. Residues: CASSYGGTGPTYEQYF.

The V and J genes are TRBV11-2 and TRBJ2-7; the D call may be TRBD1 or TRBD2 (5 bases each). Trimming shortened V by 4 bases and J by 2 bases, and 12 bases separated the two germline ends. The CDR3 length is 14 residues. CDR1 and CDR2 from the germline V gene are SGHAT and FQNNGV. CDR3 in amino acids: CASSSSGRPYEQYF. For the CDR3, the DNA is TGTGCCAGCAGCTCATCGGGACGGCCCTACGAGCAGTACTTC.

This sequence joins TRBV11-2 and TRBJ2-7, with a weak D call TRBD2 (8 bases). Trimming stripped 3 bases from V and 4 bases from J, with 16 bases between. Germline V gene data show CDR1 as SGHAT and CDR2 as FQNNGV. This CDR3 is 15 amino acids long. The CDR3 DNA is TGTGCCAGCAGCTTGGACAGGACTAGCTTATACGAGCAGTACTTC. It encodes CASSLDRTSLYEQYF.

The V and J genes are TRBV7-2 and TRBJ2-5, with 16 bases that match TRBD2. CDR1 is SGHTA and CDR2 is FQGNSA in the germline V gene. Trimming at V came to 5 bases and at J to 5 bases, leaving 8 bases not matched to a gene. The CDR3 has 17 amino acids. CDR3 protein: CASSPPGLAGGGETQYF. CDR3 nucleotide sequence: TGTGCCAGCAGCCCGCCGGGACTAGCGGGAGGGGGGGAGACCCAGTACTTC. Together with reference TRBV7-2 and TRBJ2-5, the CDR3 gives the full variable domain: GAGVSQSPSNKVTEKGKDVELRCDPISGHTALYWYRQSLGQGLEFLIYFQGNSAPDKSGLPSDRFSAERTGGSVSTLTIQRTQQEDSAVYLCASSPPGLAGGGETQYFGPGTRLLVL.

J is TRBJ2-1 and V is TRBV13; 9 nucleotides line up with TRBD2. Germline CDR1 is PRHDT and CDR2 is FYEKMQ (reference sequence). The V and J ends lost 5 bases and 8 bases, in that order; junction bases with no gene match: 13. The CDR3 covers 16 residues. The CDR3: CASSRPSGDPRDEQFF. The DNA for the CDR3 is TGTGCCAGCAGCCGACCTAGCGGGGACCCGAGGGATGAGCAGTTCTTC.

The chain links TRBV4-3 to TRBJ2-2; tentative D call: TRBD1 (5 bases). The CDR3 is made up of 17 amino acids. Per germline, CDR1 LGHNA and CDR2 YSLEER. V dropped 5 bases and J dropped 2 bases, with 18 bases sitting between them. The CDR3 here is CASSNKGKHPNTGELFF. The CDR3 DNA sequence: TGCGCCAGCAGCAACAAGGGGAAACACCCAAACACCGGGGAGCTGTTTTTT.

The chain couples TRBV2 to TRBJ1-3; maybe TRBD1 (6 bases). Per the germline V gene, CDR1 is SNHLY and CDR2 is FYNNEI. V was shortened by 3 bases and J by 5 bases, with 11 bases between the two germline ends. The CDR3 runs to 14 residues. Here the CDR3 DNA reads TGTGCCAGCAGTGACAGGGGAGATCGAAACACCATATATTTT. This sequence encodes CASSDRGDRNTIYF.

The V and J genes are TRBV4-2 and TRBJ2-5; D remains unclear. The germline V gene has CDR1 LGHNA and CDR2 YNFKEQ. The CDR3 has 12 amino acids. The V gene lost 2 bases and the J gene lost 5 bases, with 6 bases spanning the gap. CDR3 sequence reads: CASSQLSETQYF. CDR3 DNA: TGTGCCAGCAGCCAATTAAGCGAGACCCAGTACTTC.

This clone was detected only a few times. V gene TRBV18 combines with J gene TRBJ1-3; D remains unclear. The CDR3 runs to 16 residues. The V gene's germline CDR1 is KGHSH and CDR2 LQKENI. The ends were cut back, 1 base at V and 0 bases at J, with 10 bases in the middle. CDR3 sequence (DNA): TGTGCCAGCTCACCACGCACGGGCAGCTCTGGAAACACCATATATTTT. Amino acids: CASSPRTGSSGNTIYF.

This chain connects TRBV9 to TRBJ2-1; no clear D. Per germline, CDR1 SGDLS and CDR2 YYNGEE. With 1 base removed from V and 3 bases from J, the gap between germline ends came to 5 bases. The CDR3 extends over 13 amino acids. Written as DNA, the CDR3 is TGTGCCAGCAGCGTAAGGGACTACAATGAGCAGTTCTTC. It specifies CASSVRDYNEQFF. The entire variable domain, with the rest obtained from reference TRBV9 and TRBJ2-1, is as follows: DSGVTQTPKHLITATGQRVTLRCSPRSGDLSVYWYQQSLDQGLQFLIQYYNGEERAKGNILERFSAQQFPDLHSELNLSSLELGDSALYFCASSVRDYNEQFFGPGTRLTVL.

The chain combines TRBV9 with TRBJ2-7, with 7 nucleotides matching TRBD1. Germline V gene lookup returns CDR1 SGDLS and CDR2 YYNGEE. Losses at the gene ends were 0 bases for V and 2 bases for J; bases not matched to a gene: 5. This CDR3 spans 15 amino acids. CDR3 DNA: TGTGCCAGCAGCGTAGACGGGCAGGGGGCCTACGAGCAGTACTTC. It encodes CASSVDGQGAYEQYF.

V usage is TRBV7-9 and J usage is TRBJ2-7; D unresolved. Germline values: CDR1 SEHNR, CDR2 FQNEAQ (reference sequence). Trimming shortened V by 5 bases and J by 0 bases, and 8 bases separated the two germline ends. The CDR3 has 13 residues. CDR3 protein: CASSPLDSYEQYF. The CDR3 nucleotides read TGTGCCAGCAGCCCCCTGGACTCCTACGAGCAGTACTTC.

The J gene is TRBJ2-1, the V gene TRBV9; the D gene is possibly TRBD1 (6 bases). The CDR3 covers 16 residues. Per germline, CDR1 SGDLS and CDR2 YYNGEE. V lost 3 bases and J 7 bases, leaving 20 bases between the germline ends. CDR3 loop: CASSARTLDRYNEQFF. The CDR3 region has the DNA TGTGCCAGCAGCGCCAGGACGCTCGACAGGTATAATGAGCAGTTCTTC.

The chain couples TRBV7-2 to TRBJ2-3, with D unresolved. From germline, CDR1 is SGHTA and CDR2 FQGNSA. The CDR3 loop spans 15 amino acids. V lost 2 bases, J lost 2 bases, and 11 bases lay in between. This chain's CDR3 is CASSLSSGVTDTQYF. DNA for the CDR3: TGTGCCAGCAGCTTATCCTCTGGGGTCACAGATACGCAGTATTTT.

The V gene is TRBV10-3, the J gene TRBJ2-7; D might be TRBD2 (6 bases). Germline values: CDR1 ENHRY, CDR2 SYGVKD. The CDR3 loop spans 15 amino acids. With 3 bases removed from V and 1 base from J, the gap between germline ends came to 13 bases. CDR3 protein: CAISDRDFSSYEQYF. As DNA, the CDR3 is TGTGCCATCAGTGACCGGGACTTTAGTTCCTACGAGCAGTACTTC.

The CDR3 DNA follows: TGTGCCAGCAGTAATACCCAACGGGGGACAGATACGCAGTATTTT. It encodes CASSNTQRGTDTQYF. The chain combines TRBV7-9 with TRBJ2-3; possible D gene TRBD2, 6 bases. Germline CDR1 SEHNR, CDR2 FQNEAQ (reference sequence). The germline V and J ends were trimmed by 6 bases and 3 bases, with 16 bases remaining between them. CDR3 length equals 15 residues.

This clone was recorded once. This sequence joins TRBV28 and TRBJ1-2; D is possibly TRBD1 (6 bases). Deletions cut 3 bases from V and 8 bases from J, with 10 bases between. This CDR3 is built from 12 residues. Germline CDR1 is MDHEN and CDR2 is SYDVKM. The CDR3 bases are TGTGCCAGCAGTTTCAGGGGTTGGGGCTACACCTTC. Amino acids: CASSFRGWGYTF.

The rearrangement links TRBV4-1 to TRBJ2-1; 11 bases line up with TRBD1. The length of the CDR3 is 15 residues. In germline, CDR1 is MGHRA, CDR2 YSYEKL. V was clipped by 5 bases and J by 5 bases; unmatched bases: 5. The CDR3 loop reads CASSWTGGAHNEQFF. Here the CDR3 DNA reads TGCGCCAGCAGCTGGACAGGGGGCGCTCACAATGAGCAGTTCTTC.

CDR3 protein: CASSLTGQGAYEQFF. The CDR3 DNA sequence: TGTGCCAGCAGCTTGACGGGACAGGGGGCCTATGAGCAGTTCTTC. This chain links TRBV5-6 with TRBJ2-1; TRBD1 matches at 12 bases. The germline V gene encodes CDR1 SGHDT and CDR2 YYEEEE. CDR3 length: 15 amino acids. Trimming cost V 1 base and J 8 bases; bases outside gene matches: 4.

The rearrangement uses TRBV28 and TRBJ2-2; 15 bases map to TRBD2. This CDR3 is 21 amino acids long. The J segment lost 5 bases and the V segment lost 5 bases, leaving 18 bases of the junction unmatched. The germline gives CDR1 MDHEN, CDR2 SYDVKM. The CDR3 is CASSLRRTSGRGQFGTGELFF. The CDR3 DNA reads TGTGCCAGCAGTCTCCGACGGACTAGCGGGAGGGGTCAGTTTGGGACCGGGGAGCTGTTTTTT.

The chain uses TRBV29-1 and TRBJ2-2; unclear D gene. The CDR3 sequence is 13 residues long. Germline-derived CDR1 and CDR2 are SQVTM and ANQGSEA. The V gene lost 3 bases and the J gene lost 1 base, with 6 bases spanning the gap. CDR3 sequence: CSVERLNTGELFF. CDR3 coding DNA: TGCAGCGTTGAGAGATTGAACACCGGGGAGCTGTTTTTT.